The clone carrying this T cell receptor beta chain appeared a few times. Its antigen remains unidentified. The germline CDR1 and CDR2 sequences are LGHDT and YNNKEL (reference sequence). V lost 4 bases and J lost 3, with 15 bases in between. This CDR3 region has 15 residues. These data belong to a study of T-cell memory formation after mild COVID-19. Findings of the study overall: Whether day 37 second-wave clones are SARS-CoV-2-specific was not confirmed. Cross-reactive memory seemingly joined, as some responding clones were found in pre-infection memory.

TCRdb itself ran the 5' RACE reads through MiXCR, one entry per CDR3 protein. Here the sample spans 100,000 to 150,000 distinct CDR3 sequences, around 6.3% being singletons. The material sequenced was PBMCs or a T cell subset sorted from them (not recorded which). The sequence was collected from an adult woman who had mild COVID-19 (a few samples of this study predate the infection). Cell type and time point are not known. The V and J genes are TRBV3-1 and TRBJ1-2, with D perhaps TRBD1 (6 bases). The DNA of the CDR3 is TGTGCCAGCAGCCTCGGGACAAGGGACGACTATGGCTACACCTTC. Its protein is CASSLGTRDDYGYTF.